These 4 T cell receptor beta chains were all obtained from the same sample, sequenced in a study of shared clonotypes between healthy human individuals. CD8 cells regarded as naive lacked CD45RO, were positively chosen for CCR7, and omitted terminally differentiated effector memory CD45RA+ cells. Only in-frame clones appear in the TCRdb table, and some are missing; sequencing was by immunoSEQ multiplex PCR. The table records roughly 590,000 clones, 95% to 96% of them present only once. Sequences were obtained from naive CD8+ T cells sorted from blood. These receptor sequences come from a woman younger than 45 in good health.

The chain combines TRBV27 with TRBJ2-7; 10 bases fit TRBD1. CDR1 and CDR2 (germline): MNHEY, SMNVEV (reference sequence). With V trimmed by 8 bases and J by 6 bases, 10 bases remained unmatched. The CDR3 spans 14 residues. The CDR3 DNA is TGTGCCAGCTCCCGCGGGACAGGGGCTATCGAGCAGTACTTC. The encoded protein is CASSRGTGAIEQYF.

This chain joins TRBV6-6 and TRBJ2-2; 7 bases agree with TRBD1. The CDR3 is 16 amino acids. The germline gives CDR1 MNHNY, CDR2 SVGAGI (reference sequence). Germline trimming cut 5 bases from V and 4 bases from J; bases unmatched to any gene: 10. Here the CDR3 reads CASSQVLQGSTGELFF. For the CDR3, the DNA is TGTGCCAGCAGTCAGGTACTACAGGGGAGCACCGGGGAGCTGTTTTTT.

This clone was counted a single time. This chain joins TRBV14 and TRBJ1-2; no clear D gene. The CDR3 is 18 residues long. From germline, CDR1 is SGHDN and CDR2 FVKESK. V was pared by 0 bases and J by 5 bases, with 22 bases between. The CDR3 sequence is CASSQDGGRSGLVYGYTF. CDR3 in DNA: TGTGCCAGCAGCCAAGACGGTGGCCGATCTGGTCTTGTGTATGGCTACACCTTC. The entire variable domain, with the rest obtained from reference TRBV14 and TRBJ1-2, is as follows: EAGVTQFPSHSVIEKGQTVTLRCDPISGHDNLYWYRRVMGKEIKFLLHFVKESKQDESGMPNNRFLAERTGGTYSTLKVQPAELEDSGVYFCASSQDGGRSGLVYGYTFGSGTRLTVV.

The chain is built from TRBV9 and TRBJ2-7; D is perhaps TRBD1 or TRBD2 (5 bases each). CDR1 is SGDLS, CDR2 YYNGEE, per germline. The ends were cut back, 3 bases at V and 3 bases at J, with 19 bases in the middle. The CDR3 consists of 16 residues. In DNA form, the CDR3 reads TGTGCCAGCAGCGCCCCCGGGGCCTCGACCGACTACGAGCAGTACTTC. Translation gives CASSAPGASTDYEQYF.